A single TCR beta chain is shown here with its context. Mismatch with germline at one junction end may stem from a read error. The germline V gene has CDR1 MNHEY and CDR2 SMNVEV (reference sequence). The CDR3 runs 15 residues. This record comes from a study of T cells in Graves' hyperthyroidism and ophthalmopathy. Amplification yielded TCR beta CDR3 regions, with RNA transcripts as the source. First-round RT-PCR with HTBI primers amplified the TCR CDR3 region. MiXCR was run by TCRdb on the multiplex PCR reads, yielding one entry per CDR3 protein. Altogether around 340,000 distinct CDR3 sequences are present, 21% being singletons, with the ten largest covering roughly 52%. Patients aged 18 to 65 had newly diagnosed hyperthyroidism of under 2 months' duration.

The TCR comes from a woman between 45 and 60 years old with Graves' hyperthyroidism. Sequenced input: blood. The chain links TRBV27 to TRBJ1-5; weak D call: TRBD1 (5 bases). CDR3 sequence: CASRRGGTVNQPQNF. The CDR3 DNA is TGTGCCAGCAGACGCGGGGGGACGGTAAATCAGCCCCAGAATTTT.